This TCR beta chain is from a study of PD-1 blockade in classical Hodgkin lymphoma (dated by TCRdb to the early 2020s). Concerning the study at large: Nivolumab dosing was 3 mg/kg intravenously every 2 weeks, continuing until either disease progression or unacceptable toxicity. The study used TCR beta sequencing and CyTOF to define a peripheral blood immune signature of response to PD-1 blockade in classical Hodgkin lymphoma. Study-wide conclusions, independent of this receptor: Baseline TCR diversity was reported to be lower in newly diagnosed patients than in healthy donors, and even lower in relapsed/refractory patients. Baseline diversity similar to that of newly diagnosed patients was observed in trial patients achieving complete response, whereas significantly lower diversity was observed in partial responders and progressors. Lower diversity was observed in patients in whom nivolumab was started less than 1 year after ASCT, and these patients were excluded from later analyses so that confounding by immune reconstitution would be avoided. The study covered only a single clinical trial cohort, and the causes of the repertoire differences, possibly disease activity or prior therapy, were still not defined. By C4D1, a significant rise was seen in CD4+ TCR diversity but not in CD8+ TCR diversity (p=0.0027 vs p=0.16), and the rise was most apparent among complete responders (p=0.02).

The sample's time point label, in plain terms: cycle 2 day 1 (C2D1) of nivolumab. Every trial patient had relapsed following autologous stem cell transplantation, and prior brentuximab vedotin exposure was what differed among cohorts A, B and C. A total of 50 to 70 patients with relapsed/refractory classical Hodgkin lymphoma made up the trial cohort, and each patient's best overall response was complete response, partial response or progressive disease. Single-agent nivolumab was administered to trial patients in the multi-cohort phase II CheckMate 205 trial. An independent review committee assessed best overall response using the 2007 International Working Group response criteria. Trial PBMCs were obtained immediately prior to nivolumab initiation (C1D1) and on therapy at cycle 2 day 1 and cycle 4 day 1. After peripheral blood was drawn into 8 mL Vacutainer Cell Preparation Tubes, PBMCs were isolated by centrifugation and then cryopreserved.

V is shortened by 5 bases, J by 3 bases, and the region joining them spans 10 bases. Taken from the germline V gene (reference sequence), the CDR1 and CDR2 loops are SEHNR and FQNEAQ. Inclusive of the bounding cysteine and phenylalanine, the CDR3 is 13 residues long. Only CDR3 DNA is held: 39 bases, read in frame from base 1. Genomic DNA was isolated using the Qiagen DNeasy kit from unsorted PBMCs as well as from negatively selected CD4+ and CD8+ fractions. TCR beta CDR3 regions were subjected to amplification by immunoSEQ multiplex PCR with primers that anneal to V and J segments. Amplification bias was minimized using a synthetic immune receptor repertoire, and residual bias was removed computationally after sequencing. Concerning the study's data processing: Repertoire diversity was quantified as the Shannon entropy index using custom Python scripts. Unsorted, CD4+ and CD8+ repertoires were analyzed separately, except in combined analyses where CD4+ and CD8+ sequences were merged in silico. A clone was considered expanded if an increase in frequency of at least 2-fold after treatment relative to C1D1 was found, and a pseudocount of 0.5 was applied to clones undetected at baseline. Singleton clones were defined as clones with 0 or 1 copy at C1D1, and non-singleton clones were defined as clones with 2 or more copies. By matching protein sequences in sorted samples from the same patient, clones expanded in unsorted samples were annotated as CD4+, CD8+ or unknown. Diversity changes from C1D1 to C4D1 were tested in paired samples using Wilcoxon tests. In its TCRdb copy, this immuneACCESS table keeps in-frame sequences only and misses some clones. Where compared with another copy, unresolved V genes explain less than half of these, and the others have no known cause. V and J calls plus clone size are reproduced from that table; the DNA served to infer D and trimming. Present in this sample are 35,000 to 40,000 clones, 70% to 90% of which were seen just once. In total, the top ten clones hold 6% to 8% of the sample.

About this clone itself: Its antigen specificity is not known. The input lacks base qualities; no much larger clone sits a single base away.

The rearrangement combines TRBV7-9 with TRBJ1-1, with TRBD1 tentatively as D gene (5 bases match). The clonotype originates from a human donor with classical Hodgkin lymphoma. The specimen comprised peripheral blood mononuclear cells (PBMCs), sampled before the second cycle of nivolumab. The CDR3: CASSERQYTEAFF. The nucleotide sequence is TGTGCCAGCAGCGAGAGACAGTACACTGAAGCTTTCTTT.